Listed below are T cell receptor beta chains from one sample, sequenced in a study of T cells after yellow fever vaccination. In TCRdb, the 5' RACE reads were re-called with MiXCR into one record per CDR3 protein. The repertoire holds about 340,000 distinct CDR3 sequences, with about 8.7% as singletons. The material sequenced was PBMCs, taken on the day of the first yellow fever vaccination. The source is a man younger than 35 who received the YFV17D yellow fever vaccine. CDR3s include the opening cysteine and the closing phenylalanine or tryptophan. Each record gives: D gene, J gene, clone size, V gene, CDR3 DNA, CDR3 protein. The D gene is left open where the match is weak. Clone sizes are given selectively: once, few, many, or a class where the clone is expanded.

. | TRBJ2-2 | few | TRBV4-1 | TGCGCCAGCAGCGCACGGACGGGGAACACCGGGGAGCTGTTTTTT | CASSARTGNTGELFF
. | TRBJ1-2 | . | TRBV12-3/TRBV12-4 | TGTGCCAGCAGTTTGGGCAGCGTTTACGCTAACTATGGCTACACCTTC | CASSLGSVYANYGYTF
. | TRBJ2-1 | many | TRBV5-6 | TGTGCCAGCAGCTTTCGGGGTTGGAATGAGCAGTTCTTC | CASSFRGWNEQFF
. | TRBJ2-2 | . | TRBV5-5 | TGTGCCAGCAGCGGGGGCCTTTCGAACACCGGGGAGCTGTTTTTT | CASSGGLSNTGELFF
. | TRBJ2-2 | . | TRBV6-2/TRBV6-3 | TGTGCCAGCACCCAAAGGGGGGGACGGGGAGAACTGTTTTTT | CASTQRGGRGELFF
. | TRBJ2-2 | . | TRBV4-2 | TGTGCCAGCAGCCAGTTGCTAGATTTGACCGGGGAGCTGTTTTTT | CASSQLLDLTGELFF
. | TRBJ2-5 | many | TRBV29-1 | TGCAGCGGGTTTCAGGAGACCCAGTACTTC | CSGFQETQYF
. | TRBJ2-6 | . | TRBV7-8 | TGTGCCAGCAGCCCCGGATTCTCTGGGGCCAACGTCCTGACTTTC | CASSPGFSGANVLTF
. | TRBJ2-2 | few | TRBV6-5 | TGTGCCAGCAGTTTTGGCCGGGCGAACACCGGGGAGCTGTTTTTT | CASSFGRANTGELFF
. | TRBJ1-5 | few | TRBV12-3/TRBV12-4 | TGTGCCAGCAGTTTAGCCGACAGGAGAAATCAGCCCCAGCATTTT | CASSLADRRNQPQHF
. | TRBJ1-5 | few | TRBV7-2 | TGTGCCAGCAGCCGAGGACCAAATCAGCCCCAGCATTTT | CASSRGPNQPQHF
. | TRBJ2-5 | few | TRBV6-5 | TGTGCCAGCAGTTACACTTCCGCGGGGCACGAGACCCAGTACTTC | CASSYTSAGHETQYF
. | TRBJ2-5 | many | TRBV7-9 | TGTGCCAGCAGCTTACGATCGGGGGCAGAGACCCAGTACTTC | CASSLRSGAETQYF
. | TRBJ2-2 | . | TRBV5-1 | TGCGCCAGCTGGCCCGAGAACACCGGGGAGCTGTTTTTT | CASWPENTGELFF
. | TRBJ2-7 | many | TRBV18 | TGTGCCAGCTCACCCCAGGACCTCTACGAGCAGTACTTC | CASSPQDLYEQYF
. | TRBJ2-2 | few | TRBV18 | TGTGCCAGCTCACCAAACTCCCAAGCGGTGGCGCTTGGGGCGGCCGGGGAGCTGTTTTTT | CASSPNSQAVALGAAGELFF
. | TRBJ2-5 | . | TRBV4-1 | TGCGCCAGCAGCCAAGATGAACAGAGAGAGACCCAGTACTTC | CASSQDEQRETQYF
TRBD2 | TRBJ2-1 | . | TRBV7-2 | TGTGACAGCATCTGGGGGACTAGCGGGGGGAATGAGCAGTTCTTC | CDSIWGTSGGNEQFF
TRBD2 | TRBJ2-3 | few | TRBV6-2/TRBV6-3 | TGTGCCAGCAGTTACGTTTTAGCGGGGACCTCCACAGATACGCAGTATTTT | CASSYVLAGTSTDTQYF
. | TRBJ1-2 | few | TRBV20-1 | TGCAGTGCTAGAGTCACCGGCGGCTACACCTTC | CSARVTGGYTF
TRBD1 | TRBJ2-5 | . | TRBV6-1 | TGTGCCAGCAGGGAAGGACAGGGGAGGGCGGAGACCCAGTACTTC | CASREGQGRAETQYF
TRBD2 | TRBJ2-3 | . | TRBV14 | TGTGCCAGCAGCCAAGGTAGCCTAGCGGGTATCCAGTATTTT | CASSQGSLAGIQYF
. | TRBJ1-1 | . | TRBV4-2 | TGTGCCAGCAGCCAAGAGGCAGGGAGGGCCACTGAAGCTTTCTTT | CASSQEAGRATEAFF
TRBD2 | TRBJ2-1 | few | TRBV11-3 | TGTGCCAGCAGCCCACGACTAGCGGGGGACAATGAGCAGTTCTTC | CASSPRLAGDNEQFF
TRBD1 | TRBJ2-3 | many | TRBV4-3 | TGCGCCAGCAGCCACGTCACTGAGACAGGGGCGGGAGATACGCAGTATTTT | CASSHVTETGAGDTQYF
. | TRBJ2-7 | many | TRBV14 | TGTGCCAGCAGCCTTATCGGGACAAGGACCTACGAGCAGTACTTC | CASSLIGTRTYEQYF
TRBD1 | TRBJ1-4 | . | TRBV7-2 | TGTGCCAGCAGCTTAGGGGGTTTGCAGGGGGAAAATGAAAAACTGTTTTTT | CASSLGGLQGENEKLFF
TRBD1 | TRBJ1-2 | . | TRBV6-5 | TGTGCCAGCAGTTATTCGACAGGGTTACGAGGCTACACCTTC | CASSYSTGLRGYTF
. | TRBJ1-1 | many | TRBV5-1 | TGCGCCAGCAGCTTGACCGTCGGGGACACTGAAGCTTTCTTT | CASSLTVGDTEAFF
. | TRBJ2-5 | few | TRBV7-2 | TGTGCCAGCAGCTTATCAACGGGGGCCTCCGAAGAGACCCAGTACTTC | CASSLSTGASEETQYF